This T cell receptor (beta chain) was found in a study of T cell responses to AZD1222 COVID-19 vaccine. This table comes from immunoSEQ multiplex PCR, and its TCRdb copy is limited to in-frame clones, with some not included. The sample holds 70,000 to 90,000 clones, more than 75% seen once. About this clone itself: Its antigen remains unidentified.

Study findings and constraints: White British people made up most donors, females outnumbered males, and clonal diversity was possibly underestimated. Baseline antibody screening turned up just six seropositive AZD1222 recipients.

The V end lost 3 bases, the J end lost 4 bases, and 10 bases lay between the germline ends. CDR1 is GTSNPN and CDR2 is SVGIG in the germline V gene (reference sequence). CDR3 size: 14 residues. This TCR was sampled from an adult in good health. The material sequenced was peripheral blood, taken on day 0 of AZD1222 vaccination. The rearrangement joins TRBV30 to TRBJ2-6; the D gene is possibly TRBD1 (5 bases). CDR3 sequence reads: CAWRVGVGANVLTF. CDR3 DNA: TGTGCCTGGAGAGTAGGGGTGGGGGCCAACGTCCTGACTTTC.